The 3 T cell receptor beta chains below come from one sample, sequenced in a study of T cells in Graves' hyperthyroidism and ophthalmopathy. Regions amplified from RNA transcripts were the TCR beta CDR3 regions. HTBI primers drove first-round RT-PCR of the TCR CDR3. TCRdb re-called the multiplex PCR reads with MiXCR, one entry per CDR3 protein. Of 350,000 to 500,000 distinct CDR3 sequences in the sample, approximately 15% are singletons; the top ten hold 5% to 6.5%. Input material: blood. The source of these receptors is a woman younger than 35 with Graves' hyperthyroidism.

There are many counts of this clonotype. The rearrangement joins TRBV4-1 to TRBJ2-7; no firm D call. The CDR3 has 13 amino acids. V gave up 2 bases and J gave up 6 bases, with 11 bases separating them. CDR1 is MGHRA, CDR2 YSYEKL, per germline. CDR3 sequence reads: CASSQPKGGEQYF. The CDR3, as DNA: TGCGCCAGCAGCCAACCCAAAGGTGGCGAGCAGTACTTC.

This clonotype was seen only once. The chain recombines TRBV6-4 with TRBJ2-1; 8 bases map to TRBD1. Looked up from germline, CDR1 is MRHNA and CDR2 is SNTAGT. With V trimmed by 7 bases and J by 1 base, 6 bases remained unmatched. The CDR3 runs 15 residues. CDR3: CASTPGTGSYNEQFF. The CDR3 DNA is TGTGCCAGCACCCCTGGGACAGGTTCCTACAATGAGCAGTTCTTC.

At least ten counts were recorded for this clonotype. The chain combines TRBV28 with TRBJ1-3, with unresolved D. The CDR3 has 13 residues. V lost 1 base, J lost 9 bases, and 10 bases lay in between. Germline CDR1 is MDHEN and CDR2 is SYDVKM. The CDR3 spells CASSLLAASTIYF. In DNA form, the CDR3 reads TGTGCCAGCAGTTTATTGGCCGCCAGCACCATATATTTT. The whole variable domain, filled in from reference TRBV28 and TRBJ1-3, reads DVKVTQSSRYLVKRTGEKVFLECVQDMDHENMFWYRQDPGLGLRLIYFSYDVKMKEKGDIPEGYSVSREKKERFSLILESASTNQTSMYLCASSLLAASTIYFGEGSWLTVV.